The 28 T cell receptor beta chains below were found in one sample sequenced in a study of OX40 agonist ivuxolimab in advanced cancers. The library was obtained by the immunoSEQ multiplex PCR assay. TCRdb mirrors the immuneACCESS table, restricted to in-frame sequences. Some clones are absent from its copies; in checked studies, under half trace to an unresolved V gene, and the reason for the others is unknown. For this sample the table gives 40,000 to 50,000 clones, of which 87% were detected only once. Roughly 40% of the sample lies in the top ten. The starting material was CD4+ or CD8+ T cells sorted from blood, obtained in a trial of the OX40 agonist ivuxolimab. The receptors originated from an adult with an advanced solid tumor such as melanoma, head and neck, liver or kidney cancer.

The V and J genes are TRBV28 and TRBJ1-2, with a tentative D call TRBD1 (5 bases). CDR3 size: 14 residues. Trimming removed 7 bases from V and 5 bases from J, with 17 bases in between. Germline lookup yields CDR1 MDHEN and CDR2 SYDVKM. CDR3 amino acids: CASTLGLGEYGYTF. The CDR3 DNA reads TGTGCCAGCACCCTAGGTTTGGGGGAGTATGGCTACACCTTC.

This sequence joins TRBV9 and TRBJ2-5, with TRBD2 matching 8 bases. The V gene end was trimmed by 4 bases and the J gene end by 4 bases; junction bases not matched to a gene: 6. The CDR3 consists of 14 residues. Germline V CDR1 and CDR2: SGDLS, YYNGEE. CDR3 sequence: CASSPGTRPETQYF. The CDR3 DNA reads TGTGCCAGCAGCCCGGGGACTAGACCAGAGACCCAGTACTTC.

The chain employs TRBV19 and TRBJ2-3, with D possibly matching TRBD1 (6 bases). The CDR3 consists of 14 residues. Per germline, CDR1 LNHDA and CDR2 SQIVND (reference sequence). V was shortened by 6 bases and J by 2 bases, with 12 bases between the two germline ends. Here the CDR3 reads CASSETGPTDTQYF. CDR3 nucleotides: TGTGCCAGTAGCGAGACAGGTCCCACAGATACGCAGTATTTT.

The rearrangement uses TRBV19 and TRBJ2-3; D tentatively fits TRBD1 or TRBD2 (6 bases each). This CDR3 spans 15 amino acids. The germline V and J ends were trimmed by 4 bases and 0 bases, with 11 bases remaining between them. Germline CDR1 reads LNHDA; CDR2 reads SQIVND (reference sequence). DNA for the CDR3: TGTGCCAGTAGTAACGGGGGCGATAGCACAGATACGCAGTATTTT. It specifies CASSNGGDSTDTQYF. Combining the CDR3 with reference TRBV19 and TRBJ2-3 gives the whole variable domain DGGITQSPKYLFRKEGQNVTLSCEQNLNHDAMYWYRQDPGQGLRLIYYSQIVNDFQKGDIAEGYSVSREKKESFPLTVTSAQKNPTAFYLCASSNGGDSTDTQYFGPGTRLTVL.

This chain uses TRBV19 with TRBJ2-7; TRBD1 aligns across 9 bases. Germline-derived CDR1 and CDR2 are LNHDA and SQIVND (reference sequence). This CDR3 is built from 16 residues. After removal of 0 bases from V and 2 bases from J, the junction contained 5 bases not matched to a gene. The CDR3 nucleotides read TGTGCCAGTAGTATAGATTCCGGGACAGGGACCTACGAGCAGTACTTC. This sequence encodes CASSIDSGTGTYEQYF.

This clone was found a few times. This sequence joins TRBV10-3 and TRBJ1-5; 7 bases agree with TRBD1. The germline gives CDR1 ENHRY, CDR2 SYGVKD. V was pared by 6 bases and J by 0 bases, with 5 bases of the junction left unmatched. This CDR3 has 15 amino acids. Here the CDR3 DNA reads TGTGCCATCAGGGGGACAGATTATAGCAATCAGCCCCAGCATTTT. Amino acid sequence: CAIRGTDYSNQPQHF.

The gene calls are TRBV11-2 and TRBJ2-5; D remains ambiguous. V was pared by 5 bases and J by 5 bases, with 6 bases between. The CDR3 extends over 11 amino acids. Germline values: CDR1 SGHAT, CDR2 FQNNGV. CDR3 DNA sequence: TGTGCCAGCAGCCTCCCCGAGACCCAGTACTTC. Translation gives CASSLPETQYF. The full variable domain, its missing parts supplied by reference TRBV11-2 and TRBJ2-5, is EAGVAQSPRYKIIEKRQSVAFWCNPISGHATLYWYQQILGQGPKLLIQFQNNGVVDDSQLPKDRFSAERLKGVDSTLKIQPAKLEDSAVYLCASSLPETQYFGPGTRLLVL.

V and J are TRBV30 and TRBJ1-3, with D possibly matching TRBD1 (5 bases). Germline CDR1 reads GTSNPN; CDR2 reads SVGIG (reference sequence). Between the trimmed V and J ends, which lost 2 bases and 0 bases, there was a span of 11 bases. The CDR3 sequence is 15 residues long. In nucleotides, the CDR3 is TGTGCCTGGAGTTGGGGGGTCGACTCTGGAAACACCATATATTTT. As protein: CAWSWGVDSGNTIYF.

This chain connects TRBV9 to TRBJ2-4, with D possibly matching TRBD1 (5 bases). The germline gives CDR1 SGDLS, CDR2 YYNGEE. CDR3 length: 14 amino acids. Trimming shortened V by 3 bases and J by 8 bases, and 15 bases separated the two germline ends. The CDR3 protein is CASSAQAAWDIQYF. CDR3 nucleotides: TGTGCCAGCAGCGCACAGGCGGCTTGGGACATTCAGTACTTC.

The chain employs TRBV5-4 and TRBJ1-2; D gene ambiguous. The CDR3 sequence is 12 residues long. Trimming removed 0 bases at V and 8 bases at J, with 8 bases between. Germline assignment: CDR1 SGHNT and CDR2 YYREEE (reference sequence). CDR3 loop: CASSLGVEGYTF. CDR3 nucleotides: TGTGCCAGCAGCTTGGGGGTCGAAGGCTACACCTTC.

This clone was picked up a small number of times. The chain combines TRBV30 with TRBJ2-7; 8 positions match TRBD1. V gave up 1 base and J gave up 3 bases; unmatched junction bases: 2. Germline lookup yields CDR1 GTSNPN and CDR2 SVGIG (reference sequence). The CDR3 is made up of 13 amino acids. The CDR3 DNA sequence: TGTGCCTGGAGTGCAGACAGGGGCTACGAGCAGTACTTC. Translation gives CAWSADRGYEQYF. Looking up the rest from reference TRBV30 and TRBJ2-7 gives the full variable domain: SQTIHQWPATLVQPVGSPLSLECTVEGTSNPNLYWYRQAAGRGLQLLFYSVGIGQISSEVPQNLSASRPQDRQFILSSKKLLLSDSGFYLCAWSADRGYEQYFGPGTRLTVT.

The J gene is TRBJ1-1, the V gene TRBV5-1, with D uncertain. Per the germline V gene, CDR1 is SGHRS and CDR2 is YFSETQ. CDR3 size: 14 residues. V lost 3 bases and J 1 base, leaving 10 bases between the germline ends. The CDR3 protein is CASSSGLTNTEAFF. The CDR3 DNA sequence: TGCGCCAGCAGCTCTGGACTGACGAACACTGAAGCTTTCTTT.

The chain recombines TRBV29-1 with TRBJ1-4; D not resolved. The ends were cut back, 7 bases at V and 8 bases at J, with 11 bases in the middle. CDR1 is SQVTM and CDR2 is ANQGSEA in the germline V gene. CDR3 length: 11 amino acids. This CDR3 is CSAGKGEKLFF. In DNA form, the CDR3 reads TGCAGCGCCGGCAAGGGAGAAAAACTGTTTTTT.

This clone came up once. The chain carries TRBV15 and TRBJ1-5, with D perhaps TRBD1 (6 bases). Per germline, CDR1 LNHNV and CDR2 YYDKDF (reference sequence). This CDR3 region has 14 residues. Trimming removed 5 bases at V and 3 bases at J, with 11 bases between. CDR3 sequence (DNA): TGTGCCACCAGCCCACAGGGATACAATCAGCCCCAGCATTTT. Residues: CATSPQGYNQPQHF. Combining the CDR3 with reference TRBV15 and TRBJ1-5 gives the whole variable domain DAMVIQNPRYQVTQFGKPVTLSCSQTLNHNVMYWYQQKSSQAPKLLFHYYDKDFNNEADTPDNFQSRRPNTSFCFLDIRSPGLGDTAMYLCATSPQGYNQPQHFGDGTRLSIL.

The rearrangement joins TRBV6-5 to TRBJ2-7; possibly TRBD1 for D (6 bases). The CDR3 has 14 amino acids. V was cut by 5 bases and J by 0 bases, with 11 bases left in between. Germline-derived CDR1 and CDR2 are MNHEY and SVGAGI. The CDR3 sequence is CASSGTGNSYEQYF. The CDR3, as DNA: TGTGCCAGCAGTGGTACAGGGAACTCCTACGAGCAGTACTTC.

The V gene is TRBV10-3, the J gene TRBJ2-2, with D unclear. Germline CDR1 and CDR2: ENHRY and SYGVKD. The CDR3 consists of 16 residues. V was shortened by 0 bases and J by 0 bases, with 8 bases between the two germline ends. CDR3 DNA: TGTGCCATCAGTGAGTCTAAAGGACCGAACACCGGGGAGCTGTTTTTT. Translated: CAISESKGPNTGELFF.

The rearrangement uses TRBV10-2 and TRBJ1-1; tentatively, D is TRBD1 (5 bases). The CDR3 is made up of 13 amino acids. V lost 7 bases to trimming and J lost 0 bases, with 9 bases between them. Per the germline V gene, CDR1 is WSHSY and CDR2 is SAAADI. CDR3 in amino acids: CASIRGVNTEAFF. In DNA, the CDR3 is TGCGCCAGCATCCGAGGGGTGAACACTGAAGCTTTCTTT.

This clone came up a few times. The V gene is TRBV7-9, the J gene TRBJ2-7; D call uncertain. Germline CDR1 is SEHNR and CDR2 is FQNEAQ (reference sequence). The CDR3 runs 14 residues. Trimming shortened V by 4 bases and J by 2 bases, and 12 bases separated the two germline ends. This CDR3 reads CASSSDRTAYEQYF. The CDR3 bases are TGTGCCAGCAGCTCGGACCGGACCGCCTACGAGCAGTACTTC.

The DNA of the CDR3 is TGTGCCAGCAGCTTAGCCGACAGTGACACTGAAGCTTTCTTT. Its translation is CASSLADSDTEAFF. V usage is TRBV11-1 and J usage is TRBJ1-1, with D possibly matching TRBD1 (5 bases). This CDR3 spans 14 amino acids. CDR1 and CDR2 from the germline V gene are SGHAT and FQDESV (reference sequence). V was pared by 0 bases and J by 3 bases, with 8 bases between.

There are a few counts of this clone. The genes are TRBV7-2 and TRBJ2-2, with 8 bases identical to TRBD2. CDR1 and CDR2 (germline): SGHTA, FQGNSA. The V gene end was trimmed by 2 bases and the J gene end by 6 bases; junction bases not matched to a gene: 11. This CDR3 contains 17 residues. The CDR3 spells CASSLMGGAGGAGELFF. The DNA for the CDR3 is TGTGCCAGCAGCTTAATGGGAGGTGCGGGAGGCGCCGGGGAGCTGTTTTTT.

J is TRBJ2-1 and V is TRBV4-2; 9 positions agree with TRBD2. The CDR3 totals 16 residues. V shed 3 bases and J 7 bases; nucleotides not matched to a gene: 10. Germline lookup yields CDR1 LGHNA and CDR2 YNFKEQ. In DNA, the CDR3 is TGTGCCAGCAGCCAGGCGGCTAGCGGGAAACTAAATGAGCAGTTCTTC. It translates to CASSQAASGKLNEQFF.

This rearrangement joins TRBV7-9 to TRBJ1-1; no firm D call. This CDR3 has 15 residues. The ends were cut back, 5 bases at V and 1 base at J, with 14 bases in the middle. The V gene's germline CDR1 is SEHNR and CDR2 FQNEAQ (reference sequence). The CDR3 reads CASSPYSGRNTEAFF. In DNA form, the CDR3 reads TGTGCCAGCAGCCCGTACTCCGGACGGAACACTGAAGCTTTCTTT.

The CDR3 here is CASSFGPQTVSYEQYF. The CDR3 DNA reads as TGCGCCAGCAGCTTCGGACCGCAGACAGTCTCCTACGAGCAGTACTTC. This chain uses TRBV5-1 with TRBJ2-7, with a weak D call TRBD1 (5 bases). V was shortened by 2 bases and J by 0 bases, with 15 bases between the two germline ends. Germline-derived CDR1 and CDR2 are SGHRS and YFSETQ. This CDR3 comprises 16 residues. Variable domain in full (rest from reference TRBV5-1 and TRBJ2-7): KAGVTQTPRYLIKTRGQQVTLSCSPISGHRSVSWYQQTPGQGLQFLFEYFSETQRNKGNFPGRFSGRQFSNSRSEMNVSTLELGDSALYLCASSFGPQTVSYEQYFGPGTRLTVT.

This clone was detected a few times. The CDR3 bases are TGCGCCAGCAGCCAAGAAGGCTTTAGCGGGAGTGGTGAGCAGTACTTC. It specifies CASSQEGFSGSGEQYF. This sequence joins TRBV4-1 and TRBJ2-7, with 9 bases identical to TRBD2. The germline V gene encodes CDR1 MGHRA and CDR2 YSYEKL. The CDR3 has 16 amino acids. Trimming took 0 bases from V and 7 from J; bases not matched to a gene: 10.

Only a few counts were recorded for this clone. The chain joins TRBV4-1 to TRBJ1-1; D remains ambiguous. This CDR3 comprises 15 residues. The V gene's germline CDR1 is MGHRA and CDR2 YSYEKL. V was shortened by 1 base and J by 1 base, with 10 bases between the two germline ends. The DNA for the CDR3 is TGCGCCAGCAGCCAAGTACCGGGAGGGAACACTGAAGCTTTCTTT. This codes for CASSQVPGGNTEAFF.

The V and J genes are TRBV5-1 and TRBJ2-2, with D possibly TRBD2 on 6 matching bases. Germline V gene data show CDR1 as SGHRS and CDR2 as YFSETQ. The CDR3 extends over 16 amino acids. Trimming removed 4 bases from V and 7 bases from J, with 20 bases in between. Here the CDR3 reads CASSPPGLRQLGELFF. The CDR3 region has the DNA TGCGCCAGCAGCCCGCCGGGACTTCGACAGCTCGGGGAGCTGTTTTTT. The full variable domain, rest sourced from reference TRBV5-1 and TRBJ2-2, is KAGVTQTPRYLIKTRGQQVTLSCSPISGHRSVSWYQQTPGQGLQFLFEYFSETQRNKGNFPGRFSGRQFSNSRSEMNVSTLELGDSALYLCASSPPGLRQLGELFFGEGSRLTVL.

CDR3 sequence: CASSSGQGLTIQYF. The DNA for the CDR3 is TGTGCCAGCAGCTCGGGACAGGGGTTAACCATTCAGTACTTC. The J gene is TRBJ2-4, the V gene TRBV7-6, with 10 nucleotides matching TRBD1. This CDR3 is built from 14 residues. V shed 4 bases, J shed 9 bases, and the junction held 6 bases outside the gene matches. Per germline, CDR1 SGHVS and CDR2 FNYEAQ.

CDR3 sequence (DNA): TGTGCCAGCAGTGACAGTGTGGACTCCGCTGAGCAGTTCTTC. Amino acid sequence: CASSDSVDSAEQFF. This sequence joins TRBV6-4 and TRBJ2-1; the D gene is possibly TRBD2 (5 bases). Germline V gives CDR1 MRHNA, CDR2 SNTAGT. This CDR3 is built from 14 residues. Trimming took 2 bases from V and 9 from J, leaving 14 bases between them.